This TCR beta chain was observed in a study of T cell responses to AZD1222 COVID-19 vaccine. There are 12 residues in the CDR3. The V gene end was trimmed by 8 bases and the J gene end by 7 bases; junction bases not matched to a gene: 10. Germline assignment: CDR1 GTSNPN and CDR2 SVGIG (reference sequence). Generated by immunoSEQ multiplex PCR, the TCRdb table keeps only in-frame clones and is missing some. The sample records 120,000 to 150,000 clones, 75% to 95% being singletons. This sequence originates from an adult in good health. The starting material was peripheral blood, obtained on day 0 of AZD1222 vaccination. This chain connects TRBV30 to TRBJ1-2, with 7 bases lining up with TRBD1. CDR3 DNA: TGTGCCGGACAACTCGGACAGGTTGGCTACACCTTC. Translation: CAGQLGQVGYTF. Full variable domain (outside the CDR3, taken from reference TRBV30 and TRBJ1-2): SQTIHQWPATLVQPVGSPLSLECTVEGTSNPNLYWYRQAAGRGLQLLFYSVGIGQISSEVPQNLSASRPQDRQFILSSKKLLLSDSGFYLCAGQLGQVGYTFGSGTRLTVV.